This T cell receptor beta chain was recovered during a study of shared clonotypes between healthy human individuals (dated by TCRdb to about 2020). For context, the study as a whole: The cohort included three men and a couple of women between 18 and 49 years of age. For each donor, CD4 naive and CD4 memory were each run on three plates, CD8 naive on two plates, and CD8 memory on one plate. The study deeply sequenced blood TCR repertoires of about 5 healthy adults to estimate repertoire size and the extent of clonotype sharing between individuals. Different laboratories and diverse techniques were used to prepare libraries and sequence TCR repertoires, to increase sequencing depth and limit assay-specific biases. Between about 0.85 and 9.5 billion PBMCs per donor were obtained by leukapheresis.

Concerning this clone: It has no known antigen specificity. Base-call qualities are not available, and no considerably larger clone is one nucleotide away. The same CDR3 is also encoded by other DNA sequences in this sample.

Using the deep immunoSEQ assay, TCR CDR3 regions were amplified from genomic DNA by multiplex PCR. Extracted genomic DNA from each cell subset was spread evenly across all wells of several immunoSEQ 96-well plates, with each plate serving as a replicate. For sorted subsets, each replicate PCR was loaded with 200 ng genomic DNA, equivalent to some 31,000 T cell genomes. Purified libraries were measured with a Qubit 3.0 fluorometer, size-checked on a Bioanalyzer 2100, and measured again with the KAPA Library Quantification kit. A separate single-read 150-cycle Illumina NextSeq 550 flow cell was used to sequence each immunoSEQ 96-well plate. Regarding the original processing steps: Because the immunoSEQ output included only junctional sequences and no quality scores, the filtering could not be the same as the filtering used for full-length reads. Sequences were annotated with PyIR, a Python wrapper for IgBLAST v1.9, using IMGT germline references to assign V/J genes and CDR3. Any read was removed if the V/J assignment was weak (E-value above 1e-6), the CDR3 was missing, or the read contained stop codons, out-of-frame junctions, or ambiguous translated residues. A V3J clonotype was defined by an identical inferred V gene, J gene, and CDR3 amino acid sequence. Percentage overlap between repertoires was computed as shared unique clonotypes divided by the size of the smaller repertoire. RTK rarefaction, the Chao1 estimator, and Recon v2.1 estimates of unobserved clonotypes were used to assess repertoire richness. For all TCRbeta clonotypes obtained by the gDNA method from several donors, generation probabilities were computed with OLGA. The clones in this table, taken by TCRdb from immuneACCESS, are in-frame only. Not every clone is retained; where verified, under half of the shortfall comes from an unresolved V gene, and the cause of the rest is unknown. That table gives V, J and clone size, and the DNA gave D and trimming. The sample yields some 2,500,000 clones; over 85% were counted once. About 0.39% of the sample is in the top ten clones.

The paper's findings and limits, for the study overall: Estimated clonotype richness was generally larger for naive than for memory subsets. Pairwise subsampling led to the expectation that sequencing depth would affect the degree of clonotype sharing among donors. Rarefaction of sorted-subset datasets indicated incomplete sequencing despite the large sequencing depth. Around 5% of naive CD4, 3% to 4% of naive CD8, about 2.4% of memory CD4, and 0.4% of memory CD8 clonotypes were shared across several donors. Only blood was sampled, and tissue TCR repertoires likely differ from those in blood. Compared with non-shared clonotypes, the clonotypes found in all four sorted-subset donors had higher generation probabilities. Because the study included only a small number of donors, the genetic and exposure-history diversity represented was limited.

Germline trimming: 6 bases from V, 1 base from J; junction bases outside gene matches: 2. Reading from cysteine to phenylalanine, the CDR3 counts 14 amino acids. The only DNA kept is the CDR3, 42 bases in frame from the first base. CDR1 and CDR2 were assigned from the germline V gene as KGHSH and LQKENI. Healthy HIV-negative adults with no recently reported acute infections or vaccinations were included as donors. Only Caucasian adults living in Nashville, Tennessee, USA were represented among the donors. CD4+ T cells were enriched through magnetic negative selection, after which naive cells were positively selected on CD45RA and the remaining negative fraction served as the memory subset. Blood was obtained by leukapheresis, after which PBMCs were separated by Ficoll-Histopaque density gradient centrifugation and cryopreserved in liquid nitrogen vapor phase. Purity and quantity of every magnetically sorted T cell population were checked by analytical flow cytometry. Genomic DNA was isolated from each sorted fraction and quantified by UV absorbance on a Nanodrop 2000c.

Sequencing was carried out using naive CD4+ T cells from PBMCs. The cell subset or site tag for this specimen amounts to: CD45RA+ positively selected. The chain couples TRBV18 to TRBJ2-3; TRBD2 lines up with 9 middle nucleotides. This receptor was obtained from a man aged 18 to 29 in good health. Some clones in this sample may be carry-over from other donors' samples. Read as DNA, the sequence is TGTGCCAGCTCCAGGACTAGCGGCACAGATACGCAGTATTTT. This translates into CASSRTSGTDTQYF.